These T cell receptor beta chains were read from a single sample in a study of blood T cell repertoires in COVID-19. Libraries were prepared by immunoSEQ multiplex PCR; TCRdb keeps only in-frame clonotypes and omits some of them. The sample records more than 95,000 clones, roughly four fifths being singletons. The sample taken for sequencing was peripheral blood. These receptors were taken from a man in his fifties or sixties with acute or convalescent COVID-19. Each CDR3 is given with its conserved first and last residue. The D gene is left open where the match is weak. Not all rows give a size; the values are once, few, many and, for expanded clones, a class.

>NA|TRBV30|TRBJ1-5|NA
CAWSVRQSNQPQHF
TGTGCCTGGAGTGTTAGACAGAGTAATCAGCCCCAGCATTTT
>NA|TRBV5-1|TRBJ2-1|NA
CASSLAPGGDEQFF
TGCGCCAGCAGCTTGGCCCCGGGTGGTGATGAGCAGTTCTTC
>NA|TRBV7-3|TRBJ2-5|NA
CASSLMSGYQETQYF
TGTGCCAGCAGCTTAATGTCAGGGTACCAAGAGACCCAGTACTTC
>NA|TRBV9|TRBJ2-1|NA
CASSVVVGNEQFF
TGTGCCAGCAGCGTAGTAGTCGGGAATGAGCAGTTCTTC
>NA|TRBV11-3|TRBJ2-6|NA
CASSFEGSGANVLTF
TGTGCCAGCAGCTTTGAGGGTAGCGGGGCCAACGTCCTGACTTTC
>NA|TRBV6-4|TRBJ2-3|NA
CASSNELADTQYF
TGTGCCAGCAGTAATGAACTGGCAGATACGCAGTATTTT
>TRBD1|TRBV10-3|TRBJ2-7|few
CAITGQGALGTYEQYF
TGTGCCATCACAGGACAGGGGGCCCTAGGGACCTACGAGCAGTACTTC
>TRBD2|TRBV12-3/TRBV12-4|TRBJ2-3|NA
CATRLAGTDTQYF
TGTGCCACCCGACTAGCGGGCACAGATACGCAGTATTTT
>NA|TRBV12-2|TRBJ2-2|NA
CASPIQDRGRNTGELFF
TGTGCAAGTCCCATACAAGACAGGGGCCGTAACACCGGGGAGCTGTTTTTT
>NA|TRBV5-1|TRBJ2-3|once
CASSLALDGWNTDTQYF
TGCGCCAGCAGCTTGGCCCTAGACGGTTGGAACACAGATACGCAGTATTTT
>TRBD1|TRBV19|TRBJ2-1|once
CASRTGVEQFF
TGTGCCAGTAGAACAGGGGTTGAGCAGTTCTTC
>NA|TRBV2|TRBJ1-1|NA
CASAAQGLGTEAFF
TGTGCCAGCGCAGCACAGGGCTTGGGCACTGAAGCTTTCTTT
>NA|TRBV21-1|TRBJ1-5|NA
CASSKVPDRDINQPQHF
TGTGCCAGCAGCAAAGTCCCGGACAGGGATATAAATCAGCCCCAGCATTTT
>TRBD1|TRBV19|TRBJ1-1|NA
CASSIDRQGRGGTTEAFF
TGTGCCAGTAGTATAGACCGACAGGGGAGAGGGGGGACCACTGAAGCTTTCTTT
>NA|TRBV7-2|TRBJ2-5|NA
CASSQEETQYF
TGTGCCAGCAGTCAGGAAGAGACCCAGTACTTC
>TRBD1|TRBV20-1|TRBJ1-2|NA
CSAGTGDGYTF
TGCAGTGCTGGGACAGGGGATGGCTACACCTTC
>TRBD1|TRBV2|TRBJ2-7|once
CASTPGTALVYEQYF
TGTGCCAGCACCCCCGGGACAGCTTTAGTCTACGAGCAGTACTTC
>TRBD1|TRBV7-2|TRBJ1-4|NA
CASSLSGTGNEKLFF
TGTGCCAGCAGCCTATCCGGGACAGGGAACGAAAAACTGTTTTTT
>NA|TRBV27|TRBJ1-1|once
CASSLRGQTEAFF
TGTGCCAGCAGCCTCAGGGGACAAACTGAAGCTTTCTTT
>TRBD1|TRBV19|TRBJ1-5|NA
CASTGGGRWKGYSNQPQHF
TGTGCCAGCACAGGGGGAGGAAGGTGGAAGGGGTATAGCAATCAGCCCCAGCATTTT
>TRBD1|TRBV28|TRBJ1-6|NA
CASLQGDYNSPLHF
TGTGCCAGCTTACAGGGGGACTATAATTCACCCCTCCACTTT
>TRBD1|TRBV3-1/TRBV3-2|TRBJ1-3|NA
CASSQTGVAGNTIYF
TGTGCCAGCAGCCAGACAGGGGTAGCTGGAAACACCATATATTTT
>NA|TRBV14|TRBJ1-3|NA
CASSRTATGNTIYF
TGTGCCAGCAGCCGAACAGCCACTGGAAACACCATATATTTT
>NA|TRBV6-2/TRBV6-3|TRBJ2-1|NA
CASSYSLRGHHNEQFF
TGTGCCAGCAGTTACTCACTCCGCGGGCACCACAATGAGCAGTTCTTC
>NA|TRBV12-3/TRBV12-4|TRBJ2-2|NA
CASSWTGELFF
TGTGCCAGCAGCTGGACAGGGGAGCTGTTTTTT
>NA|TRBV18|TRBJ1-1|medium-sized
CASSPTGVGGVLLTEAFF
TGTGCCAGCTCACCAACGGGTGTCGGGGGGGTCCTGCTCACTGAAGCTTTCTTT
>NA|TRBV18|TRBJ2-7|NA
CASSPAGLPSYEQYF
TGTGCCAGCTCACCGGCGGGACTCCCCTCCTACGAGCAGTACTTC
>TRBD1|TRBV5-1|TRBJ2-5|NA
CASGDRGFQYF
TGCGCCAGCGGCGACAGGGGGTTTCAGTACTTC
>TRBD1|TRBV6-5|TRBJ1-2|few
CASFGQGNYGYTF
TGTGCCAGCTTTGGACAGGGGAACTATGGCTACACCTTC
>TRBD1|TRBV7-9|TRBJ1-1|NA
CASSPGDRVIRNTEAFF
TGTGCCAGCAGCCCCGGAGACAGGGTTATTAGGAACACTGAAGCTTTCTTT
>NA|TRBV11-3|TRBJ2-2|NA
CATQIRTPYTGELFF
TGTGCCACCCAAATCAGGACACCTTACACCGGGGAGCTGTTTTTT
>TRBD2|TRBV6-5|TRBJ2-7|NA
CASSYSGLAGPEQYF
TGTGCCAGCAGTTACTCTGGACTAGCGGGTCCCGAGCAGTACTTC
>TRBD1|TRBV7-9|TRBJ2-1|NA
CASSRTGGRYNEQFF
TGTGCCAGCAGCCGAACAGGGGGCAGGTACAATGAGCAGTTCTTC
>TRBD1|TRBV7-8|TRBJ1-3|NA
CASSLAETGVGNTIYF
TGTGCCAGCAGCTTAGCGGAGACAGGGGTTGGAAACACCATATATTTT
>NA|TRBV5-1|TRBJ1-5|NA
CASSLSADLAQPQHF
TGCGCCAGCAGCTTGAGTGCAGATCTGGCTCAGCCCCAGCATTTT
>TRBD1|TRBV30|TRBJ1-2|NA
CAWSGDREGTGYTF
TGTGCCTGGAGTGGGGACAGGGAGGGAACTGGCTACACCTTC
>NA|TRBV7-2|TRBJ2-3|NA
CASSLVGGLWTDTQYF
TGTGCCAGCAGCTTAGTCGGGGGTTTATGGACAGATACGCAGTATTTT
>TRBD2|TRBV4-1|TRBJ2-1|NA
CASSQRAGGRNKQFF
TGCGCCAGCAGCCAAAGAGCGGGAGGTAGGAACAAGCAGTTCTTC
>TRBD2|TRBV5-6|TRBJ2-3|NA
CASQNKKGGDTQYF
TGTGCCAGCCAAAATAAAAAGGGAGGGGATACGCAGTATTTT
>TRBD1|TRBV19|TRBJ2-7|NA
CATGQGLYEQYF
TGTGCCACAGGACAGGGTCTCTACGAGCAGTACTTC
>TRBD1|TRBV2|TRBJ1-1|once
CASSGTGGPNTEAFF
TGTGCCAGCAGTGGGACAGGGGGACCAAACACTGAAGCTTTCTTT
>NA|TRBV7-2|TRBJ1-1|NA
CASSLLGQSLLSEAFF
TGTGCCAGCAGCTTACTTGGACAGTCCCTTCTGTCTGAAGCTTTCTTT
>NA|TRBV30|TRBJ2-3|NA
CAWSGTGTDTQYF
TGTGCCTGGAGTGGTACGGGCACAGATACGCAGTATTTT
>TRBD1|TRBV27|TRBJ1-4|NA
CASSRDRGLEKLFF
TGTGCCAGCAGTCGGGACAGGGGGCTAGAAAAACTGTTTTTT
>NA|TRBV6-5|TRBJ1-1|NA
CASSPGVTEAFF
TGTGCCAGCAGCCCGGGGGTCACTGAAGCTTTCTTT